This T cell receptor beta chain appears in the sequencing data of a study of cytomegalovirus exposure and HLA in healthy donors. Whole-study results and caveats: Under in vitro conditions, a few CMV-associated chains were confirmed as specific for CMV antigens. The majority of TCR sequences were rare, yet some public TCRs appeared in many donors. Reportedly, diagnosis of cytomegalovirus status by the classifier showed high specificity and sensitivity.

Germline V CDR1 and CDR2: KGHSH, LQKENI. The CDR3 totals 12 residues. Trimming shortened V by 8 bases and J by 1 base, and 8 bases separated the two germline ends. As to this clone: Its antigen is still unknown.

TCRdb keeps only in-frame clones here, not all; method: immunoSEQ multiplex PCR. The sample includes fewer than 250,000 clones, approximately 87% of them seen just once. It was the approximately 120-subject validation cohort, separate from the approximately 680-subject first cohort, to which the donors belonged. The specimen was PBMCs. The TCR was taken from a man younger than 35 in good health and CMV-seronegative. The chain recombines TRBV18 with TRBJ2-5; perhaps TRBD2 as D (5 bases). CDR3 residues: CASAGSQETQYF. CDR3 coding DNA: TGTGCCAGCGCGGGCAGCCAAGAGACCCAGTACTTC.